What follows are 12 T cell receptor beta chains derived from one specimen sequenced in a study of radiotherapy plus CTLA-4 blockade in lung cancer (dated by TCRdb to 2016 to 2019). Library prep was done by the immunoSEQ multiplex PCR assay. TCRdb re-hosts the immuneACCESS table, in-frame sequences only. Its copies lack some clones; in the studies checked, an unresolved V gene accounts for under half of them, and the cause for the rest is not known. In this sample the table shows 110,000 or so clones, 65% to 85% of which occur a single time. The top ten clonotypes cover over 4% of the sample. The sequences come from peripheral blood, collected from a patient treated with radiotherapy plus ipilimumab. The receptors derive from a human donor with non-small cell lung cancer who had a partial response to radiotherapy plus ipilimumab.

This clone showed up just once. This chain connects TRBV9 to TRBJ2-5; 7 positions agree with TRBD1. V lost 0 bases, J lost 5 bases, and 7 bases stayed unmatched. The CDR3 is made up of 15 amino acids. In germline, CDR1 is SGDLS, CDR2 YYNGEE. DNA of the CDR3: TGTGCCAGCAGCGTAGTCCAAGGGGGCAGCGAGACCCAGTACTTC. Translating gives CASSVVQGGSETQYF.

A few counts support this clone. The J gene is TRBJ2-1, the V gene TRBV7-9; D perhaps matches TRBD2 (6 bases). The CDR3 loop spans 13 amino acids. The germline V gene has CDR1 SEHNR and CDR2 FQNEAQ (reference sequence). Trimming removed 5 bases at V and 4 bases at J, with 9 bases between. The CDR3 DNA sequence: TGTGCCAGCAGCCCCGCGGGGTACAATGAGCAGTTCTTC. This translates into CASSPAGYNEQFF.

The rearrangement uses TRBV7-2 and TRBJ1-4; the match to TRBD1 covers 9 bases. This CDR3 is built from 16 residues. Per the germline V gene, CDR1 is SGHTA and CDR2 is FQGNSA. V was clipped by 5 bases and J by 5 bases; unmatched bases: 9. The CDR3 sequence: CASSKTPGQGNEKLFF. The CDR3, as DNA: TGTGCCAGCAGCAAAACCCCGGGACAGGGAAATGAAAAACTGTTTTTT.

The rearrangement uses TRBV18 and TRBJ2-3, with TRBD1 matching over 8 bases. The germline V gene encodes CDR1 KGHSH and CDR2 LQKENI. This CDR3 has 15 amino acids. The V gene end was trimmed by 6 bases and the J gene end by 0 bases; junction bases not matched to a gene: 5. CDR3 loop: CASSPTGASTDTQYF. DNA for the CDR3: TGTGCCAGCTCTCCGACAGGGGCTAGCACAGATACGCAGTATTTT.

The chain recombines TRBV9 with TRBJ2-3; 7 bases map to TRBD2. This CDR3 spans 15 amino acids. The germline gives CDR1 SGDLS, CDR2 YYNGEE. The trim removed 2 bases at V and 0 bases at J, leaving 3 bases unmatched. The chain's CDR3 is CASSVGGGSTDTQYF. In DNA form, the CDR3 reads TGTGCCAGCAGCGTTGGGGGGGGGAGCACAGATACGCAGTATTTT. Combining the CDR3 with reference TRBV9 and TRBJ2-3 gives the whole variable domain DSGVTQTPKHLITATGQRVTLRCSPRSGDLSVYWYQQSLDQGLQFLIQYYNGEERAKGNILERFSAQQFPDLHSELNLSSLELGDSALYFCASSVGGGSTDTQYFGPGTRLTVL.

The count of this clone is one. V gene TRBV6-5 combines with J gene TRBJ1-1; D unresolved. This CDR3 comprises 13 residues. Germline V gene lookup returns CDR1 MNHEY and CDR2 SVGAGI. Trimming pared 4 bases from V and 4 bases from J, leaving 10 bases between. CDR3 residues: CASSFGLITEAFF. The CDR3 DNA sequence: TGTGCCAGCAGTTTTGGGCTCATCACTGAAGCTTTCTTT.

In its sample, this clone was seen a few times. This sequence joins TRBV6-6 and TRBJ1-1; 7 bases are a match to TRBD1. The CDR3 is made up of 15 amino acids. V dropped 4 bases and J dropped 1; count of bases not matched to a gene: 6. Germline CDR1 MNHNY, CDR2 SVGAGI (reference sequence). This CDR3 is CASSSKAGGNTEAFF. The CDR3 DNA reads TGTGCCAGCAGTTCAAAAGCAGGGGGGAACACTGAAGCTTTCTTT.

This clone was observed a few times. DNA of the CDR3: TGTGCCTGGATGCTCGGCACTGAAGCTTTCTTT. Its translation is CAWMLGTEAFF. This rearrangement joins TRBV30 to TRBJ1-1; no clear D gene. Trimming shortened V by 4 bases and J by 4 bases, and 7 bases separated the two germline ends. Germline V CDR1 and CDR2: GTSNPN, SVGIG (reference sequence). This CDR3 is built from 11 residues. Looking up the rest from reference TRBV30 and TRBJ1-1 gives the full variable domain: SQTIHQWPATLVQPVGSPLSLECTVEGTSNPNLYWYRQAAGRGLQLLFYSVGIGQISSEVPQNLSASRPQDRQFILSSKKLLLSDSGFYLCAWMLGTEAFFGQGTRLTVV.

The V gene is TRBV5-1, the J gene TRBJ2-5; 7 bases align to TRBD1. This CDR3 is built from 15 residues. Per the germline V gene, CDR1 is SGHRS and CDR2 is YFSETQ. Trimming at V came to 0 bases and at J to 4 bases, leaving 6 bases not matched to a gene. The CDR3 DNA is TGCGCCAGCAGCTTGGCGGGACAGACGGGAGAGACCCAGTACTTC. Translated: CASSLAGQTGETQYF.

The genes are TRBV18 and TRBJ2-7; 8 nucleotides line up with TRBD1. The V gene's germline CDR1 is KGHSH and CDR2 LQKENI. The CDR3 totals 14 residues. V shed 5 bases and J 3 bases; nucleotides not matched to a gene: 6. This CDR3 is CASSSQGADYEQYV. In DNA form, the CDR3 reads TGTGCCAGCTCAAGTCAGGGGGCCGACTACGAGCAGTACGTC.

The genes are TRBV5-1 and TRBJ2-3, with TRBD2 matching 10 bases. CDR1 and CDR2 from the germline V gene are SGHRS and YFSETQ. The CDR3 length is 17 residues. With 0 bases clipped from V and 3 bases from J, the junction kept 7 bases outside the gene matches. The CDR3 DNA follows: TGCGCCAGCAGCTTGGAACCCCTAGCGGGAGTTACAGATACGCAGTATTTT. It is translated as CASSLEPLAGVTDTQYF.

Only a few counts were recorded for this clone. The gene calls are TRBV6-6 and TRBJ1-1; D is unclear. The CDR3 runs 13 residues. The V gene's germline CDR1 is MNHNY and CDR2 SVGAGI (reference sequence). V was trimmed by 0 bases and J by 8 bases, leaving 10 bases between them. The CDR3 nucleotides are TGTGCCAGCAGTTACTCGAGGGCGCGAGAAGCTTTCTTT. Encoded protein: CASSYSRAREAFF.